This T cell receptor (beta chain) emerged from a study of blood T cell repertoires in COVID-19. About the study: The samples span acute and convalescent COVID-19 from the United States, Italy and Spain.

Only in-frame clones appear in the TCRdb table, and some are missing; sequencing was by immunoSEQ multiplex PCR. Counted here are over 150,000 clones, about 79% occurring once; the ten biggest clones make up over 25%. The V gene's germline CDR1 is SGHRS and CDR2 YFSETQ. This CDR3 spans 16 amino acids. V dropped 2 bases and J dropped 2 bases, with 16 bases sitting between them. Source material: peripheral blood. The chain carries TRBV5-1 and TRBJ2-5; D is perhaps TRBD2 (5 bases). The receptor's source is a woman aged 55-75 years with acute or convalescent COVID-19. CDR3: CASSFIGVVGQETQYF. For the CDR3, the DNA is TGCGCCAGCAGCTTTATCGGGGTCGTGGGACAAGAGACCCAGTACTTC.